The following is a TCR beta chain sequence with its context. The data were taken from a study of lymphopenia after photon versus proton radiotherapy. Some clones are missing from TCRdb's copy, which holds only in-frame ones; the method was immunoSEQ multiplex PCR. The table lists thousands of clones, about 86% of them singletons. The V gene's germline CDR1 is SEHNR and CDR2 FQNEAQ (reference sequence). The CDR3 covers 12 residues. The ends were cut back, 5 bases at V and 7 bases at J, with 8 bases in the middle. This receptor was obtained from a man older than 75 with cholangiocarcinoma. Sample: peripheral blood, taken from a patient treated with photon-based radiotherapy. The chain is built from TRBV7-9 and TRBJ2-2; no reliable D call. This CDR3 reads CASSNTDGELFF. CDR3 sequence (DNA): TGTGCCAGCAGCAATACTGACGGGGAGCTGTTTTTT.